These 3 T cell receptor beta chains were sequenced from one sample in a study of blood T cell repertoires in COVID-19. Profiled with immunoSEQ multiplex PCR; TCRdb holds only in-frame clones, not every one. The sample lists more than 150,000 clones, around 87% occurring once. Source material: peripheral blood. The source is a man aged 40-49 years with active or convalescent COVID-19.

The chain joins TRBV5-1 to TRBJ1-2; 12 bases map to TRBD1. The CDR3 runs to 14 residues. V trimming: 5 bases; J trimming: 7 bases; junction bases outside the gene matches: 6. Germline loops: CDR1 SGHRS, CDR2 YFSETQ. For the CDR3, the DNA is TGCGCCAGCAGTTCCGAGGGACAGGGGGCTGGCTACACCTTC. Residues: CASSSEGQGAGYTF.

This clone appeared once. This chain joins TRBV11-2 and TRBJ1-2; D unresolved. The CDR3 totals 14 residues. CDR1 and CDR2 from the germline V gene are SGHAT and FQNNGV. V was pared by 2 bases and J by 8 bases, with 15 bases between. CDR3 sequence reads: CASSLSTGSKGYTF. Here the CDR3 DNA reads TGTGCCAGCAGCTTAAGTACCGGGTCCAAGGGCTACACCTTC. The full variable domain, completed using reference TRBV11-2 and TRBJ1-2, is EAGVAQSPRYKIIEKRQSVAFWCNPISGHATLYWYQQILGQGPKLLIQFQNNGVVDDSQLPKDRFSAERLKGVDSTLKIQPAKLEDSAVYLCASSLSTGSKGYTFGSGTRLTVV.

The chain is built from TRBV7-3 and TRBJ2-3; 8 bases map to TRBD1. J was trimmed by 4 bases and V by 5 bases; bases with no gene match: 11. Germline values: CDR1 SGHTA, CDR2 FQGTGA. This CDR3 has 16 amino acids. The CDR3 bases are TGTGCCAGCAGCCAAAAGTCGGCAGGGGGCGCAGATACGCAGTATTTT. As protein: CASSQKSAGGADTQYF. The variable domain in full, completed from reference TRBV7-3 and TRBJ2-3, reads GAGVSQTPSNKVTEKGKYVELRCDPISGHTALYWYRQSLGQGPEFLIYFQGTGAADDSGLPNDRFFAVRPEGSVSTLKIQRTERGDSAVYLCASSQKSAGGADTQYFGPGTRLTVL.